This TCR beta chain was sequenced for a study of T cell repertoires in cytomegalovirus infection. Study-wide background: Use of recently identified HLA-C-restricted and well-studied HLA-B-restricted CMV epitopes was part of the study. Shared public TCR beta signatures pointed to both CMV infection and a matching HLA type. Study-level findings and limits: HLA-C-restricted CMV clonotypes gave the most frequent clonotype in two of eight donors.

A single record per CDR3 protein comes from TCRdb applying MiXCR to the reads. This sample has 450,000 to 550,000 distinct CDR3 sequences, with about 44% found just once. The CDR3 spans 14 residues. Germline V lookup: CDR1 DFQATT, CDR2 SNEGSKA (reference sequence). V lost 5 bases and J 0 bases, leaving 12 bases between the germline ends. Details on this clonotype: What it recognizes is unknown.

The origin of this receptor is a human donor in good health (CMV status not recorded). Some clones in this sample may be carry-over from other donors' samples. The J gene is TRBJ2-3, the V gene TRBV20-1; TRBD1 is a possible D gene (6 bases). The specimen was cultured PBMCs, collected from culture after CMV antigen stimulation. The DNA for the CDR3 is TGCAGTGCTGATGGGACATCTAGCACAGATACGCAGTATTTT. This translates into CSADGTSSTDTQYF.